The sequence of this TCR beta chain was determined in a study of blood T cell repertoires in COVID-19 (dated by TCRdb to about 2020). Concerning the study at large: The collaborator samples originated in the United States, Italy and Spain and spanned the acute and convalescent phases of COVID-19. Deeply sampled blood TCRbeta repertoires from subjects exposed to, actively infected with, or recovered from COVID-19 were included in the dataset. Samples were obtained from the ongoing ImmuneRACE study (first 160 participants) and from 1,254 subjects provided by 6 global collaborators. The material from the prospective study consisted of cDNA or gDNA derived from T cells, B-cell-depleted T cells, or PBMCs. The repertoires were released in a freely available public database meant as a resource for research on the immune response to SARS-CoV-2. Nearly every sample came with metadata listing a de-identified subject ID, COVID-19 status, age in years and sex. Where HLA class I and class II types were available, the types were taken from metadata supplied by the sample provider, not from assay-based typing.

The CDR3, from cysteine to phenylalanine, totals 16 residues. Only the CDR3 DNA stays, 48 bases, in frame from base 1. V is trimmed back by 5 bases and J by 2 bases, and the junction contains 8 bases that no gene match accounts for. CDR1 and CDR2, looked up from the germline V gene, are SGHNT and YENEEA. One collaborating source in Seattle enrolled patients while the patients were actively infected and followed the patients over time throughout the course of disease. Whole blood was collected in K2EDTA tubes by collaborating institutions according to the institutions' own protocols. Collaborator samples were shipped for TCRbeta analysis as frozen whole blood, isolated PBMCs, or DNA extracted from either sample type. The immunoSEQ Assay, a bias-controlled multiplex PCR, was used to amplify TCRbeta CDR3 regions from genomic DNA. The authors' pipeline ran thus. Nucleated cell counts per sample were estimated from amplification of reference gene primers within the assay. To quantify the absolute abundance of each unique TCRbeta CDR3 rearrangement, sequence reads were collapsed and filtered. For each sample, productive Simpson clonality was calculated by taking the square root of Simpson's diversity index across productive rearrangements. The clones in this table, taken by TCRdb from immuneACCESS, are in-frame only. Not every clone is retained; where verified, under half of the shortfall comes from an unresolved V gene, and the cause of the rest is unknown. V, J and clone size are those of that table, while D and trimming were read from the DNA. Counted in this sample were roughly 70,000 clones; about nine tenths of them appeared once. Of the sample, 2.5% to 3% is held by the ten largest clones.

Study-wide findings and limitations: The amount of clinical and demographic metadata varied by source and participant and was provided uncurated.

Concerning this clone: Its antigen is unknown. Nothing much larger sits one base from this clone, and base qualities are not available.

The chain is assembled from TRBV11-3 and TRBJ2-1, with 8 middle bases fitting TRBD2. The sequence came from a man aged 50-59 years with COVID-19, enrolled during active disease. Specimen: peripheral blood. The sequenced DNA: TGTGCCAGCAGCGAGGACACGGGACTAGCCTACAATGAGCAGTTCTTC. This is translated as CASSEDTGLAYNEQFF.